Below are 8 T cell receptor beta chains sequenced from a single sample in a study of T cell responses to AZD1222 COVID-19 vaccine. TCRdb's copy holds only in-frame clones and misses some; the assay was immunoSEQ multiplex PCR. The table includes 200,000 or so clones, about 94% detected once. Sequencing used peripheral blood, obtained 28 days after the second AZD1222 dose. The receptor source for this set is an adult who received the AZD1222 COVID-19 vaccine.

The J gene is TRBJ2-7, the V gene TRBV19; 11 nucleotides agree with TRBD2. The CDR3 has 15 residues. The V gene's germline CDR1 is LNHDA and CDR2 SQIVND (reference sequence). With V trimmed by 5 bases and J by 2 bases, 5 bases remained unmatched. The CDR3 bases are TGTGCCAGTAGTCTCGGGACTAGCGGTACCTACGAGCAGTACTTC. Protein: CASSLGTSGTYEQYF. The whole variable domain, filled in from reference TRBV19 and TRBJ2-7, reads DGGITQSPKYLFRKEGQNVTLSCEQNLNHDAMYWYRQDPGQGLRLIYYSQIVNDFQKGDIAEGYSVSREKKESFPLTVTSAQKNPTAFYLCASSLGTSGTYEQYFGPGTRLTVT.

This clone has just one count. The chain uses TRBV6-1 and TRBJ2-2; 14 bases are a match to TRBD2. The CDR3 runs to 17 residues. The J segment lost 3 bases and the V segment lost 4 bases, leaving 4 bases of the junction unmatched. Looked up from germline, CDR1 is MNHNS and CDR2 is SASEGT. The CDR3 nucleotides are TGTGCCAGCAGTGCAATGGGACTAGCGGGGGACACCGGGGAGCTGTTTTTT. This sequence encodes CASSAMGLAGDTGELFF.

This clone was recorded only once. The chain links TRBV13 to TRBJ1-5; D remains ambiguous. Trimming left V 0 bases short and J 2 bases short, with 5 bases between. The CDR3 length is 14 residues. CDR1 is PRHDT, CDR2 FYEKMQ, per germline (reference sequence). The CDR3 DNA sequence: TGTGCCAGCAGCTTAGGTAGTGGCAATCAGCCCCAGCATTTT. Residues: CASSLGSGNQPQHF.

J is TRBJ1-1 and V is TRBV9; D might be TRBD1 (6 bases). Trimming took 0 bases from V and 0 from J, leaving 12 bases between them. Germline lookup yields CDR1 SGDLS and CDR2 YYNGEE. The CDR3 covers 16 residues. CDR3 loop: CASSVEGGYMNTEAFF. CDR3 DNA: TGTGCCAGCAGCGTAGAGGGGGGTTACATGAACACTGAAGCTTTCTTT.

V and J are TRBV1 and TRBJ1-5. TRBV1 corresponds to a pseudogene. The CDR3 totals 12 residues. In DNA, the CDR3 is TGCACCAGCAGCCGGGATAATGTGCCCCAGCATTTT. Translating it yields CTSSRDNVPQHF.

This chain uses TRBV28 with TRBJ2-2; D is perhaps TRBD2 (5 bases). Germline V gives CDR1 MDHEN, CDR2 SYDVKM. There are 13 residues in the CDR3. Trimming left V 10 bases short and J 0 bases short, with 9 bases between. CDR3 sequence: CATPDSNTGELFF. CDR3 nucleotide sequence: TGTGCCACCCCGGACTCGAACACCGGGGAGCTGTTTTTT.

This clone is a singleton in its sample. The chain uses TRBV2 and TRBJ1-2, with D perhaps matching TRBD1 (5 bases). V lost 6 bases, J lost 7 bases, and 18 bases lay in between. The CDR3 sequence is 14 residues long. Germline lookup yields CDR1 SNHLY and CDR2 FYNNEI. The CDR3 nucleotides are TGTGCCAGCAGGGTACCGGGACGGGTTCTTGGCTACACCTTC. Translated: CASRVPGRVLGYTF.

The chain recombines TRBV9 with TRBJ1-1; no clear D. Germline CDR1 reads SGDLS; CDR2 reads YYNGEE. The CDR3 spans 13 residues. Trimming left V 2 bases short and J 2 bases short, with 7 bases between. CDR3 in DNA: TGTGCCAGCAGCGTGACTACAAACACTGAAGCTTTCTTT. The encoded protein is CASSVTTNTEAFF.